The rows below give T cell receptor beta chains drawn from one sample of a study of beta chain features in type 1 diabetes. TCRdb keeps only in-frame clones here, not all; method: immunoSEQ multiplex PCR. The table shows tens of thousands of clones, with roughly 70% occurring only once. The sequencing input was Tregs from blood. Receptors originate from a man between 25 and 39 years old with type 1 diabetes. Some clones in this sample may be carry-over from other donors' samples. The CDR3 runs from the conserved cysteine through the conserved F or W. Each record gives: V gene, clone size, D gene, J gene, CDR3 protein, CDR3 DNA. A D gene is named only where the DNA matches it firmly. Clone size, where shown, is once, few, many, or a class for clones that have expanded.

v_gene: TRBV2
abundance: NA
d_gene: TRBD1
j_gene: TRBJ1-2
CDR3aa: CASKKTGSGYTF
CDR3nt: TGTGCCAGCAAGAAGACAGGGTCCGGCTACACCTTC

v_gene: TRBV7-3
abundance: NA
d_gene: NA
j_gene: TRBJ1-2
CDR3aa: CASSLTPGALGYTF
CDR3nt: TGTGCCAGCAGCTTAACCCCAGGGGCTCTAGGCTACACCTTC

v_gene: TRBV2
abundance: NA
d_gene: NA
j_gene: TRBJ1-3
CDR3aa: CASTRQKDTIYF
CDR3nt: TGTGCCAGCACCCGACAGAAGGACACCATATATTTT

v_gene: TRBV11-2
abundance: NA
d_gene: NA
j_gene: TRBJ1-6
CDR3aa: CASSLEGAGTLHF
CDR3nt: TGTGCCAGCAGCTTAGAAGGGGCGGGGACCCTCCACTTT

v_gene: TRBV5-8
abundance: once
d_gene: NA
j_gene: TRBJ2-2
CDR3aa: CASSLAQHSNTGELFF
CDR3nt: TGTGCCAGCAGCTTGGCCCAACACAGTAACACCGGGGAGCTGTTTTTT

v_gene: TRBV6-5
abundance: once
d_gene: NA
j_gene: TRBJ2-5
CDR3aa: CASSYGRQGVETQYF
CDR3nt: TGTGCCAGCAGTTACGGGCGGCAGGGTGTAGAGACCCAGTACTTC

v_gene: TRBV5-4
abundance: few
d_gene: NA
j_gene: TRBJ1-2
CDR3aa: CASSLTGGHGYTF
CDR3nt: TGTGCCAGCAGCTTGACAGGCGGCCATGGCTACACCTTC

v_gene: TRBV14
abundance: few
d_gene: NA
j_gene: TRBJ2-6
CDR3aa: CASSQGPGSGANVLTF
CDR3nt: TGTGCCAGCAGCCAAGGTCCAGGGTCTGGGGCCAACGTCCTGACTTTC

v_gene: TRBV7-2
abundance: NA
d_gene: NA
j_gene: TRBJ1-5
CDR3aa: CASSLGQGFQPQHF
CDR3nt: TGTGCCAGCAGCTTAGGCCAGGGGTTTCAGCCCCAGCATTTT

v_gene: TRBV27
abundance: NA
d_gene: NA
j_gene: TRBJ2-5
CDR3aa: CASSPIDPSVRETQYF
CDR3nt: TGTGCCAGCAGTCCCATTGACCCTAGCGTCCGAGAGACCCAGTACTTC